The 8 T cell receptor beta chains presented below share a single source sample, sequenced in a study of shared clonotypes between healthy human individuals (dated by TCRdb to the early 2020s). The library relied on the immunoSEQ multiplex PCR assay. TCRdb mirrors the immuneACCESS table, restricted to in-frame sequences. Some clones are absent from its copies; in checked studies, under half trace to an unresolved V gene, and the reason for the others is unknown. The sample profile shows approximately 2.5 million clones; roughly 93% of them were found once. The ten largest clones take up 0.36% of the sample. Sequenced sample: naive CD4+ T cells from PBMCs. This sample's cell subset or site label indicates: CD45RA+ positively selected. These receptors were collected from a man between 18 and 29 years old in good health. Some clones in this sample may be carry-over from other donors' samples.

The chain links TRBV30 to TRBJ2-7; D could derive from TRBD1 or TRBD2 (6 bases each). V was shortened by 1 base and J by 4 bases, with 11 bases between the two germline ends. This CDR3 region has 13 residues. Germline-derived CDR1 and CDR2 are GTSNPN and SVGIG (reference sequence). The CDR3 region is CAWSGGAPYEQYF. The CDR3 nucleotides read TGTGCCTGGAGTGGGGGGGCACCTTACGAGCAGTACTTC.

The rearrangement joins TRBV28 to TRBJ2-1, with D perhaps TRBD2 (6 bases). CDR1 and CDR2 (germline): MDHEN, SYDVKM. V was pared by 2 bases and J by 6 bases, with 20 bases between. CDR3 size: 17 residues. For the CDR3, the DNA is TGTGCCAGCAGTTTAACGAGGAGCGGAGGGGTTTCCAATGAGCAGTTCTTC. As protein: CASSLTRSGGVSNEQFF.

V usage is TRBV2 and J usage is TRBJ2-7; TRBD1 or TRBD2 may be the D gene (6 bases each). The CDR3 extends over 14 amino acids. Germline V gene sequence: CDR1 SNHLY, CDR2 FYNNEI. Trimming stripped 2 bases from V and 5 bases from J, with 13 bases between. CDR3 sequence (DNA): TGTGCCAGCAGTGAAAGGGGGGCGGTCAACGAGCAGTACTTC. Its translation: CASSERGAVNEQYF. Using reference TRBV2 and TRBJ2-7 for the parts outside the CDR3, the full variable domain is EPEVTQTPSHQVTQMGQEVILRCVPISNHLYFYWYRQILGQKVEFLVSFYNNEISEKSEIFDDQFSVERPDGSNFTLKIRSTKLEDSAMYFCASSERGAVNEQYFGPGTRLTVT.

To note about this clone: This sample also contains other DNA sequences that code for the same CDR3. This sequence joins TRBV18 and TRBJ1-1, with TRBD1 matching over 7 bases. The CDR3 extends over 15 amino acids. The V gene end was trimmed by 1 base and the J gene end by 5 bases; junction bases not matched to a gene: 7. Per germline, CDR1 KGHSH and CDR2 LQKENI. CDR3 loop: CASSPLQGEGTEAFF. CDR3 DNA: TGTGCCAGCTCACCACTTCAGGGGGAGGGGACTGAAGCTTTCTTT.

The count of this clone is one. The chain is built from TRBV18 and TRBJ2-1, with TRBD2 identical over 9 bases. The CDR3 consists of 16 residues. The germline V gene encodes CDR1 KGHSH and CDR2 LQKENI. V lost 3 bases, J lost 7 bases, and 10 bases stayed unmatched. The CDR3 coding sequence is TGTGCCAGCTCACCCCGGATAGCGGGAGACAGAAATGAGCAGTTCTTC. Translating it yields CASSPRIAGDRNEQFF.

The V gene is TRBV10-1, the J gene TRBJ2-1, with unresolved D. The germline V gene has CDR1 WNHNN and CDR2 SYGVQD (reference sequence). The V end was cut by 3 bases, the J end by 2 bases, with 17 bases between. CDR3 length equals 17 residues. In nucleotides, the CDR3 is TGCGCCAGCAGTGATACCATTGGCATACCGGCCTACAATGAGCAGTTCTTC. This sequence encodes CASSDTIGIPAYNEQFF.

The V call is TRBV10-3, the J call TRBJ1-1, with 8 bases that match TRBD1. With V trimmed by 8 bases and J by 2 bases, 7 bases remained unmatched. Germline lookup yields CDR1 ENHRY and CDR2 SYGVKD. The CDR3 has 14 amino acids. CDR3 amino acids: CAIQGAVGNTEAFF. CDR3 sequence (DNA): TGTGCCATCCAGGGGGCGGTGGGAAACACTGAAGCTTTCTTT.

This chain connects TRBV6-6 to TRBJ2-7; the D gene is possibly TRBD1 (5 bases). The germline V gene has CDR1 MNHNY and CDR2 SVGAGI (reference sequence). The CDR3 has 16 residues. With 0 bases removed from V and 4 bases from J, the gap between germline ends came to 16 bases. CDR3 sequence reads: CASSYSRTRLGYEQYF. The CDR3 region has the DNA TGTGCCAGCAGTTACTCTCGGACACGTCTGGGATACGAGCAGTACTTC.